A single sample is the source of the 5 T cell receptor beta chains below, sequenced in a study of T cell responses to AZD1222 COVID-19 vaccine. Sequenced by immunoSEQ multiplex PCR; TCRdb stores in-frame clones only, minus some. This repertoire shows about 130,000 clones, approximately 91% found once; its top ten account for about 6%. The material was peripheral blood, obtained 28 days after the second AZD1222 dose. These receptors were taken from an adult who received the AZD1222 COVID-19 vaccine.

The chain recombines TRBV6-5 with TRBJ2-3; perhaps TRBD2 as D (6 bases). Trimming shortened V by 6 bases and J by 2 bases, and 12 bases separated the two germline ends. The germline V gene has CDR1 MNHEY and CDR2 SVGAGI. This CDR3 is 14 amino acids long. The CDR3 loop is CASRHRGVTDTQYF. The CDR3 DNA sequence: TGTGCCAGCAGACATCGCGGGGTCACAGATACGCAGTATTTT.

CDR3 region: CASSLVGGSQPQHF. The CDR3 nucleotides are TGTGCCAGCAGCTTGGTAGGGGGTTCTCAGCCCCAGCATTTT. The chain links TRBV5-8 to TRBJ1-5; possibly TRBD1 for D (6 bases). With 0 bases removed from V and 6 bases from J, the gap between germline ends came to 10 bases. The CDR3 runs to 14 residues. Germline V gene lookup returns CDR1 SGHTS and CDR2 YDEGEE. The full variable domain, with the rest looked up from reference TRBV5-8 and TRBJ1-5, is EAGVTQSPTHLIKTRGQQATLRCSPISGHTSVYWYQQALGLGLQFLLWYDEGEERNRGNFPPRFSGRQFPNYSSELNVNALELEDSALYLCASSLVGGSQPQHFGDGTRLSIL.

The count of this clone is one. The CDR3 sequence is CAWGPFAGGSGANVLTF. CDR3 DNA: TGTGCCTGGGGTCCCTTTGCAGGGGGCTCTGGGGCCAACGTCCTGACTTTC. The gene calls are TRBV30 and TRBJ2-6, with 7 bases lining up with TRBD1. CDR1 GTSNPN and CDR2 SVGIG come from the germline V gene (reference sequence). J was trimmed by 0 bases and V by 5 bases; bases with no gene match: 10. CDR3 size: 17 residues.

This clone was observed a handful of times. The chain joins TRBV30 to TRBJ2-3; 7 bases agree with TRBD2. V shed 1 base and J 5 bases; nucleotides not matched to a gene: 3. The CDR3 extends over 13 amino acids. The V gene's germline CDR1 is GTSNPN and CDR2 SVGIG (reference sequence). The CDR3 DNA is TGTGCCTGGAGTGGGACTAGTCAAGATACGCAGTATTTT. This encodes CAWSGTSQDTQYF.

The rearrangement uses TRBV5-1 and TRBJ1-4; TRBD1 matches 9 bases. The trim removed 0 bases at V and 8 bases at J, leaving 8 bases unmatched. Germline V lookup: CDR1 SGHRS, CDR2 YFSETQ. The CDR3 spans 16 residues. The CDR3 here is CASSLDLQGAGEKLFF. In DNA form, the CDR3 reads TGCGCCAGCAGCTTGGACCTACAGGGGGCGGGAGAAAAACTGTTTTTT.